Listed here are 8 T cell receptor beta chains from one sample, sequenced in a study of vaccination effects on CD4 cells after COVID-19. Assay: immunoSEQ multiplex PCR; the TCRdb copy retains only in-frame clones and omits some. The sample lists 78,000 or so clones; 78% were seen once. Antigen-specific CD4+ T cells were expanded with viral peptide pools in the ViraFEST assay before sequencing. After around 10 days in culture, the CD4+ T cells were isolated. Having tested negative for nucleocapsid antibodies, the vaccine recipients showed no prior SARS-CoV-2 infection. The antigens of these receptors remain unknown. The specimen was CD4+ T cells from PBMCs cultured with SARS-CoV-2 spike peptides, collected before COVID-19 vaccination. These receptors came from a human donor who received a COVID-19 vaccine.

CDR3 nucleotide sequence: TGTGCCAGCAGCTTGGCCGGACAGGGGCCCACAGATACGCAGTATTTT. It is translated as CASSLAGQGPTDTQYF. The V gene is TRBV5-6, the J gene TRBJ2-3; the match to TRBD1 covers 9 bases. V lost 0 bases and J lost 2; bases outside the gene matches: 4. Per the germline V gene, CDR1 is SGHDT and CDR2 is YYEEEE. There are 16 residues in the CDR3.

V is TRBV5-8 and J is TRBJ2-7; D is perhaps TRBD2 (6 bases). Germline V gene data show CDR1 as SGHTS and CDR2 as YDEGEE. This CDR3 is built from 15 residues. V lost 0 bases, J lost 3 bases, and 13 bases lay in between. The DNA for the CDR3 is TGTGCCAGCAGCTTGGGAGGGACTGGGAACTACGAGCAGTACGTC. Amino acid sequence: CASSLGGTGNYEQYV.

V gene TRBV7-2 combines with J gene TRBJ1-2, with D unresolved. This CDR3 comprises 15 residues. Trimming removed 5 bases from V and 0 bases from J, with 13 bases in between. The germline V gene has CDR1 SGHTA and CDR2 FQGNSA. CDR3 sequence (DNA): TGTGCCAGCAGCCCAAGACACCAGGCTAACTATGGCTACACCTTC. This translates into CASSPRHQANYGYTF.

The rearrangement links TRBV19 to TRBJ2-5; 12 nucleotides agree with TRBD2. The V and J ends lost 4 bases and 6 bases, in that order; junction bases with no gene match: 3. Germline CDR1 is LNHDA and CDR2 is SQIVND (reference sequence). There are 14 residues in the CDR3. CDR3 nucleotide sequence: TGTGCCAGTAGTACTAGCGGGGGGGCGAAGACCCAGTACTTC. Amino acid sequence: CASSTSGGAKTQYF.

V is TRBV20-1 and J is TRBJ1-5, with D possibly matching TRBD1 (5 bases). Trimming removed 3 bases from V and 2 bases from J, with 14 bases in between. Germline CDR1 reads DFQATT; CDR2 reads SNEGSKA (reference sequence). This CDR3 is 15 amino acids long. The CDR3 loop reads CSASSFGDGNQPQHF. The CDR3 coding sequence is TGCAGTGCTAGTTCCTTCGGGGACGGCAATCAGCCCCAGCATTTT.

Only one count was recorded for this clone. As DNA, the CDR3 is TGTGCCAGCAGTTTAGCGGGGTACTATGGCTACACCTTC. It is translated as CASSLAGYYGYTF. The V and J genes are TRBV28 and TRBJ1-2; D is undetermined. V was pared by 2 bases and J by 3 bases, with 7 bases between. Germline CDR1 and CDR2: MDHEN and SYDVKM. This CDR3 has 13 residues.

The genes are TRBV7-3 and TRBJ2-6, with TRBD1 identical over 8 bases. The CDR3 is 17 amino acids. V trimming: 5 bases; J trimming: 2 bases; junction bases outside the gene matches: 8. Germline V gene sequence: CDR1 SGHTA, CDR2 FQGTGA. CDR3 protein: CASSKAPGQAGANVLTF. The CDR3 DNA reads TGTGCCAGCAGCAAAGCCCCGGGACAGGCTGGGGCCAACGTCCTGACTTTC.

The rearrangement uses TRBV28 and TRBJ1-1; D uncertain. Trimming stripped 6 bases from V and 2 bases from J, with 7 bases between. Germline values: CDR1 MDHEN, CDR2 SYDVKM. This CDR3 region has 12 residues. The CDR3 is CASRSSNTEAFF. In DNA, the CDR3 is TGTGCCAGCAGGTCGAGTAACACTGAAGCTTTCTTT.